Listed here are 17 T cell receptor beta chains from one sample, sequenced in a study of T cell responses to AZD1222 COVID-19 vaccine. This table comes from immunoSEQ multiplex PCR, and its TCRdb copy is limited to in-frame clones, with some not included. This table has 90,000 to 110,000 clones, roughly 87% appearing once. The sequenced sample was peripheral blood, obtained on day 0 of MenACWY control vaccination. These receptors all come from an adult in good health.

This clone was found once. The chain links TRBV3-1 (or the pseudogene TRBV3-2) to TRBJ1-4; 8 bases align to TRBD1. Germline CDR1 and CDR2: LGHDT and YNNKEL (reference sequence). Unmatched junction bases numbered 12, after V lost 2 bases and J lost 7 bases. The CDR3 contains 17 residues. The CDR3 loop is CASSQSPTGEVAEKLFF. CDR3 nucleotides: TGTGCCAGCAGCCAATCTCCGACAGGGGAAGTGGCTGAAAAACTGTTTTTT.

This chain joins TRBV7-9 and TRBJ2-3, with 13 bases matching TRBD2. The trim removed 5 bases at V and 0 bases at J, leaving 5 bases unmatched. Germline loops: CDR1 SEHNR, CDR2 FQNEAQ (reference sequence). This CDR3 region has 17 residues. CDR3 protein: CASSHGTSGASTDTQYF. The CDR3, as DNA: TGTGCCAGCAGCCATGGGACTAGCGGGGCTAGCACAGATACGCAGTATTTT.

This clone was counted once. The chain links TRBV6-2 or TRBV6-3 to TRBJ1-2; TRBD1 aligns across 7 bases. CDR1 and CDR2 from the germline V gene are MNHEY and SVGEGT. V dropped 2 bases and J dropped 4; count of bases not matched to a gene: 4. The length of the CDR3 is 14 residues. In DNA, the CDR3 is TGTGCCAGCAGTTACCGAAGGGACAGCTATGGCTACACCTTC. Translating gives CASSYRRDSYGYTF.

CDR3 in amino acids: CASSLGTRTDTQYF. CDR3 sequence (DNA): TGTGCCAGCAGTTTGGGGACTAGGACAGATACGCAGTATTTT. This sequence joins TRBV28 and TRBJ2-3, with 8 positions matching TRBD2. Germline V gene sequence: CDR1 MDHEN, CDR2 SYDVKM. The V segment lost 3 bases and the J segment 3 bases; nucleotides outside the gene matches: 2. The CDR3 extends over 14 amino acids.

This chain uses TRBV7-8 with TRBJ2-5; the D is unclear. V was clipped by 5 bases and J by 5 bases, with 15 bases between them. Germline V lookup: CDR1 SGHVS, CDR2 FQNEAQ. The CDR3 totals 14 residues. CDR3 amino acids: CASSPTAPKETQYF. The CDR3 bases are TGTGCCAGCAGCCCCACAGCGCCCAAGGAGACCCAGTACTTC.

CDR3 sequence (DNA): TGTGCCAGCAGTGACTCGGGCAGGGACACCGGGGAGCTGTTTTTT. This gives the protein CASSDSGRDTGELFF. The chain carries TRBV6-4 and TRBJ2-2; maybe TRBD1 (5 bases). This CDR3 contains 15 residues. Per the germline V gene, CDR1 is MRHNA and CDR2 is SNTAGT. Trimming took 0 bases from V and 3 from J, leaving 8 bases between them.

V and J are TRBV5-6 and TRBJ2-3; D unclear. The CDR3 has 12 amino acids. Germline V gene sequence: CDR1 SGHDT, CDR2 YYEEEE. Trimming removed 1 base at V and 5 bases at J, with 5 bases between. In DNA form, the CDR3 reads TGTGCCAGCAGCTTGAATCAAGATACGCAGTATTTT. It translates to CASSLNQDTQYF.

The chain uses TRBV7-2 and TRBJ2-2; a weak D match, TRBD1 (7 bases). This CDR3 contains 16 residues. CDR1 SGHTA and CDR2 FQGNSA come from the germline V gene. The germline V and J ends were trimmed by 6 bases and 5 bases, with 19 bases remaining between them. CDR3: CASSLQPGGWTGELFF. For the CDR3, the DNA is TGTGCCAGCAGTTTACAGCCAGGGGGGTGGACCGGGGAGCTGTTTTTT.

This clone was recorded a few times. The chain is built from TRBV19 and TRBJ1-2, with D perhaps TRBD1 (6 bases). V gave up 4 bases and J gave up 8 bases, with 11 bases separating them. CDR1 and CDR2 from the germline V gene are LNHDA and SQIVND (reference sequence). This CDR3 contains 12 residues. The CDR3 sequence is CASSTNRVGYTF. DNA of the CDR3: TGTGCCAGTAGTACCAACAGGGTCGGCTACACCTTC.

The chain has TRBV4-3 and TRBJ1-2; weak D call: TRBD1 (6 bases). This CDR3 comprises 14 residues. Germline lookup yields CDR1 LGHNA and CDR2 YSLEER. V shed 5 bases and J shed 6 bases, with 16 bases lying between them. CDR3 in DNA: TGCGCCAGCAGCTTTAGGAGGGGGGGAGATGGCTACACCTTC. Translated: CASSFRRGGDGYTF.

The chain combines TRBV27 with TRBJ2-7; TRBD1 is a possible D gene (6 bases). CDR1 and CDR2 from the germline V gene are MNHEY and SMNVEV (reference sequence). The germline V and J ends were trimmed by 6 bases and 5 bases, with 14 bases remaining between them. There are 13 residues in the CDR3. The CDR3 protein is CASRLTGNDEQYF. For the CDR3, the DNA is TGTGCCAGCAGACTGACAGGAAACGACGAGCAGTACTTC.

The V gene is TRBV6-5, the J gene TRBJ1-2, with D uncertain. Per germline, CDR1 MNHEY and CDR2 SVGAGI. Trimming left V 4 bases short and J 8 bases short, with 8 bases between. There are 11 residues in the CDR3. CDR3 DNA: TGTGCCAGCAGTTCCCCCAGAGGCTACACCTTC. Translating gives CASSSPRGYTF.

This rearrangement joins TRBV7-2 to TRBJ1-5; D gene uncertain. The CDR3 totals 14 residues. Germline-derived CDR1 and CDR2 are SGHTA and FQGNSA. Trimming pared 1 base from V and 4 bases from J, leaving 8 bases between. Here the CDR3 DNA reads TGTGCCAGCAGCTTAGGGGGAGGGAATCAGCCCCAGCATTTT. Translation: CASSLGGGNQPQHF.

CDR3 in DNA: TGTGCCAGCAGTTATCGTAGGGGGGGGGCCGATGAGCAGTTCTTC. Its protein is CASSYRRGGADEQFF. V gene TRBV6-2 or TRBV6-3 combines with J gene TRBJ2-1, with D tentatively TRBD2 (7 bases). The CDR3 totals 15 residues. V was clipped by 3 bases and J by 8 bases, with 17 bases between them. Germline CDR1 reads MNHEY; CDR2 reads SVGEGT.

J is TRBJ2-7 and V is TRBV4-2; a possible D gene is TRBD2 (6 bases). Trimming took off 1 base at V and 3 bases at J, with 10 bases between the two ends. The CDR3 is 14 residues long. Germline CDR1 reads LGHNA; CDR2 reads YNFKEQ. CDR3 bases: TGTGCCAGCAGCCAAGGCGGCGGGGTCTACGAGCAGTACTTC. The encoded protein is CASSQGGGVYEQYF.

The chain carries TRBV5-4 and TRBJ2-7, with D perhaps given as TRBD1 or TRBD2 (5 bases each). CDR1 is SGHNT, CDR2 YYREEE, per germline (reference sequence). The V gene lost 2 bases and the J gene lost 2 bases, with 11 bases spanning the gap. CDR3 length: 14 amino acids. CDR3 residues: CASSLGDRAYEQYF. CDR3 DNA: TGTGCCAGCAGCTTAGGGGACCGAGCCTACGAGCAGTACTTC. The complete variable domain, with remaining parts taken from reference TRBV5-4 and TRBJ2-7, reads ETGVTQSPTHLIKTRGQQVTLRCSSQSGHNTVSWYQQALGQGPQFIFQYYREEENGRGNFPPRFSGLQFPNYSSELNVNALELDDSALYLCASSLGDRAYEQYFGPGTRLTVT.

CDR3: CASSQDDEQPQHF. The CDR3 nucleotides read TGTGCCAGCAGCCAAGATGACGAACAGCCCCAGCATTTT. The chain recombines TRBV3-1 (or the pseudogene TRBV3-2) with TRBJ1-5, with unresolved D. The CDR3 is 13 amino acids. Germline V gene sequence: CDR1 LGHDT, CDR2 YNNKEL (reference sequence). Between the trimmed V and J ends, which lost 0 bases and 7 bases, there was a span of 7 bases.